These 23 T cell receptor beta chains were all obtained from the same sample, sequenced in a study of neurological immune-mediated disorders. Using its own MiXCR run on the 5' RACE reads, TCRdb lists one record per CDR3 protein. This table holds about 46,000 distinct CDR3 sequences, about 2% found once. Material: PBMCs. All receptors come from a woman aged 40 to 50 with multiple sclerosis.

This clonotype occurred many times. This sequence joins TRBV5-5 and TRBJ1-2; D is unclear. Germline CDR1 SGHKS, CDR2 YYEKEE (reference sequence). V lost 2 bases to trimming and J lost 2 bases, with 7 bases between them. The CDR3 totals 13 residues. DNA of the CDR3: TGTGCCAGCAGCTTCGGGGAGAACTATGGCTACACCTTC. It yields the protein CASSFGENYGYTF.

Many counts were recorded for this clonotype. The genes are TRBV20-1 and TRBJ2-3, with 11 nucleotides matching TRBD2. Germline V gene sequence: CDR1 DFQATT, CDR2 SNEGSKA (reference sequence). V shed 1 base and J 2 bases; nucleotides not matched to a gene: 11. This CDR3 region has 18 residues. The CDR3 here is CSARGGHTSGGPTDTQYF. The CDR3 DNA reads as TGCAGTGCTAGAGGGGGCCATACTAGCGGGGGCCCCACAGATACGCAGTATTTT.

In this sample, this clonotype turned up many times. This chain uses TRBV18 with TRBJ1-2, with TRBD1 matching over 9 bases. CDR3 length equals 16 residues. The V gene end was trimmed by 3 bases and the J gene end by 0 bases; junction bases not matched to a gene: 5. Germline V gives CDR1 KGHSH, CDR2 LQKENI. The CDR3 sequence: CASSPVGQGTNYGYTF. DNA of the CDR3: TGTGCCAGCTCACCTGTAGGACAGGGGACTAACTATGGCTACACCTTC.

The table lists this clonotype with many counts. This sequence joins TRBV7-9 and TRBJ2-3, with D perhaps matching TRBD2 (5 bases). The CDR3 sequence is 15 residues long. Per the germline V gene, CDR1 is SEHNR and CDR2 is FQNEAQ (reference sequence). The V and J ends lost 4 bases and 4 bases respectively, with 15 bases between them. The CDR3 reads CASSSGTSGSDTQYF. In nucleotides, the CDR3 is TGTGCCAGCAGCTCCGGCACTAGTGGCTCAGATACGCAGTATTTT.

At least ten counts were recorded for this clonotype. The rearrangement links TRBV20-1 to TRBJ1-1; D remains unclear. CDR3 length: 13 amino acids. The ends were cut back, 3 bases at V and 2 bases at J, with 10 bases in the middle. CDR1 and CDR2 (germline): DFQATT, SNEGSKA (reference sequence). The CDR3 region is CSARPDPNTEAFF. The DNA for the CDR3 is TGCAGTGCTAGGCCGGACCCCAACACTGAAGCTTTCTTT.

This clonotype has ten or more counts. The rearrangement uses TRBV5-1 and TRBJ2-1; D might be TRBD1 (6 bases). Germline-derived CDR1 and CDR2 are SGHRS and YFSETQ. Trimming removed 4 bases from V and 3 bases from J, with 11 bases in between. This CDR3 contains 14 residues. CDR3 coding DNA: TGCGCCAGCAGCCGGGGACAAAACTACAATGAGCAGTTCTTC. Amino acid sequence: CASSRGQNYNEQFF.

This clonotype showed up many times. This chain links TRBV5-1 with TRBJ2-3, with a weak D call TRBD2 (6 bases). CDR3 size: 14 residues. V was shortened by 1 base and J by 0 bases, with 6 bases between the two germline ends. CDR1 and CDR2 (germline): SGHRS, YFSETQ. CDR3 DNA: TGCGCCAGCAGCTTGACTAGCAGCACAGATACGCAGTATTTT. Translation: CASSLTSSTDTQYF.

This clonotype was seen repeatedly, ten times or more. The V gene is TRBV5-1, the J gene TRBJ2-5, with 9 nucleotides matching TRBD2. With V trimmed by 5 bases and J by 5 bases, 4 bases remained unmatched. This CDR3 contains 13 residues. Germline lookup yields CDR1 SGHRS and CDR2 YFSETQ. The CDR3 here is CASSLAGSETQYF. The CDR3 nucleotides are TGCGCCAGCAGTCTAGCGGGGTCGGAGACCCAGTACTTC.

This clonotype was counted many times. The rearrangement uses TRBV24-1 and TRBJ1-2; tentatively, D is TRBD1 (5 bases). From germline, CDR1 is KGHDR and CDR2 SFDVKD. V was cut by 9 bases and J by 0 bases, with 13 bases left in between. The CDR3 spans 14 residues. CDR3 nucleotide sequence: TGTGCCACCCGGGGGTCGGAGGCTAACTATGGCTACACCTTC. Translated: CATRGSEANYGYTF.

In this sample, this clonotype turned up many times. J is TRBJ1-5 and V is TRBV12-3 or TRBV12-4; D might be TRBD1 (5 bases). The ends were cut back, 1 base at V and 11 bases at J, with 18 bases in the middle. CDR3 size: 15 residues. This CDR3 reads CASSLVSGGLTAQHF. Here the CDR3 DNA reads TGTGCCAGCAGTTTAGTGTCGGGCGGTTTGACAGCCCAGCATTTT.

This clonotype was detected ten times or more. The rearrangement uses TRBV5-1 and TRBJ2-7; TRBD1 aligns across 7 bases. V was pared by 3 bases and J by 2 bases, with 5 bases of the junction left unmatched. The CDR3 is made up of 14 amino acids. Germline-derived CDR1 and CDR2 are SGHRS and YFSETQ. CDR3 protein: CASSYRQGTYEQYF. CDR3 DNA: TGCGCCAGCAGCTACAGACAGGGAACCTACGAGCAGTACTTC.

This clonotype was observed many times. The chain recombines TRBV5-1 with TRBJ1-2, with a weak D call TRBD1 (6 bases). V was cut by 0 bases and J by 10 bases, with 19 bases left in between. This CDR3 has 15 residues. Germline CDR1 SGHRS, CDR2 YFSETQ. The CDR3 loop reads CASSLDQGRGRTYTF. CDR3 nucleotide sequence: TGCGCCAGCAGCTTGGACCAGGGAAGGGGGAGGACCTACACCTTC.

This clonotype appeared many times. The rearrangement uses TRBV29-1 and TRBJ2-3, with D unclear. This CDR3 spans 13 amino acids. CDR1 SQVTM and CDR2 ANQGSEA come from the germline V gene. Trimming shortened V by 4 bases and J by 0 bases, and 8 bases separated the two germline ends. CDR3 in DNA: TGCAGCGTTGTTGTGTTTAGCACAGATACGCAGTATTTT. Amino acid sequence: CSVVVFSTDTQYF.

This clonotype was recorded many times. The rearrangement links TRBV5-1 to TRBJ1-1, with D possibly matching TRBD1 (5 bases). Trimming took 0 bases from V and 1 from J, leaving 13 bases between them. Per the germline V gene, CDR1 is SGHRS and CDR2 is YFSETQ. This CDR3 contains 16 residues. The DNA for the CDR3 is TGCGCCAGCAGCTTGGGTGCAGGGCACGGGAACACTGAAGCTTTCTTT. The encoded protein is CASSLGAGHGNTEAFF. Variable domain in full (rest from reference TRBV5-1 and TRBJ1-1): KAGVTQTPRYLIKTRGQQVTLSCSPISGHRSVSWYQQTPGQGLQFLFEYFSETQRNKGNFPGRFSGRQFSNSRSEMNVSTLELGDSALYLCASSLGAGHGNTEAFFGQGTRLTVV.

This clonotype was recorded many times. The J gene is TRBJ2-7, the V gene TRBV5-1; D unclear. This CDR3 is built from 13 residues. V was trimmed by 4 bases and J by 7 bases, leaving 15 bases between them. Looked up from germline, CDR1 is SGHRS and CDR2 is YFSETQ. Written as DNA, the CDR3 is TGCGCCAGCAGCCCCCAGGCAGCGAGGGAGCAGTACTTC. It encodes CASSPQAAREQYF.

This clonotype has ten or more counts. This sequence joins TRBV6-6 and TRBJ1-2; the D is unclear. This CDR3 region has 13 residues. V was pared by 6 bases and J by 6 bases, with 14 bases between. The germline V gene has CDR1 MNHNY and CDR2 SVGAGI (reference sequence). CDR3 residues: CASRPRTQDGYTF. CDR3 in DNA: TGTGCCAGCAGGCCCCGGACCCAAGATGGCTACACCTTC.

Ten or more counts support this clonotype. V and J are TRBV3-1 and TRBJ2-1; no clear D. There are 16 residues in the CDR3. Trimming cost V 0 bases and J 2 bases, with 11 bases left between them. The V gene's germline CDR1 is LGHDT and CDR2 YNNKEL (reference sequence). Here the CDR3 reads CASSQDLAGPYNEQFF. The CDR3, as DNA: TGTGCCAGCAGCCAAGATCTGGCAGGTCCCTACAATGAGCAGTTCTTC.

This clonotype came up many times. This chain links TRBV6-5 with TRBJ2-7; TRBD1 agrees at 7 bases. This CDR3 region has 16 residues. V was pared by 6 bases and J by 0 bases, with 11 bases of the junction left unmatched. In germline, CDR1 is MNHEY, CDR2 SVGAGI. CDR3 DNA sequence: TGTGCCAGCAGGCCGTCGGGGACAGAAAGCTCCTACGAGCAGTACTTC. Its protein product is CASRPSGTESSYEQYF.

This clonotype came up many times. The V and J genes are TRBV5-1 and TRBJ1-2; D remains ambiguous. The CDR3 has 14 residues. Germline V gene lookup returns CDR1 SGHRS and CDR2 YFSETQ. The V end lost 4 bases, the J end lost 4 bases, and 14 bases lay between the germline ends. CDR3 amino acids: CASSEEPGGYGYTF. The CDR3 DNA follows: TGCGCCAGCAGCGAGGAACCCGGCGGCTATGGCTACACCTTC.

The chain carries TRBV5-1 and TRBJ1-1, with D perhaps matching TRBD1 (5 bases). Germline loops: CDR1 SGHRS, CDR2 YFSETQ. V lost 2 bases and J lost 1, with 9 bases in between. The CDR3 is 14 amino acids. CDR3 bases: TGCGCCAGCAGCTTCCGGCAGGGGAACACTGAAGCTTTCTTT. Amino acids: CASSFRQGNTEAFF.

This clonotype came up many times. This chain links TRBV7-6 with TRBJ2-5; D ambiguous. V lost 2 bases and J lost 2, with 6 bases in between. The germline gives CDR1 SGHVS, CDR2 FNYEAQ. CDR3 length: 13 amino acids. Here the CDR3 DNA reads TGTGCCAGCAGCTTAAGCCGTCAAGAGACCCAGTACTTC. Encoded protein: CASSLSRQETQYF.

There are many counts of this clonotype. V gene TRBV29-1 combines with J gene TRBJ2-5; 9 bases align to TRBD1. The germline CDR1 and CDR2 sequences are SQVTM and ANQGSEA. The ends lost 7 bases at V and 4 bases at J; junction bases unmatched: 10. This CDR3 has 14 amino acids. Here the CDR3 reads CSAIQGALRETQYF. Written as DNA, the CDR3 is TGCAGCGCAATACAGGGGGCGCTGAGAGAGACCCAGTACTTC. Based on the CDR3 plus reference TRBV29-1 and TRBJ2-5, the full variable domain is SAVISQKPSRDICQRGTSLTIQCQVDSQVTMMFWYRQQPGQSLTLIATANQGSEATYESGFVIDKFPISRPNLTFSTLTVSNMSPEDSSIYLCSAIQGALRETQYFGPGTRLLVL.

In this sample, this clonotype turned up many times. The chain links TRBV5-1 to TRBJ2-2; TRBD1 might be the D (5 bases). The V end was cut by 6 bases, the J end by 0 bases, with 12 bases between. The CDR3 consists of 15 residues. In germline, CDR1 is SGHRS, CDR2 YFSETQ. This CDR3 reads CASTSRAANTGELFF. The CDR3 DNA follows: TGCGCCAGCACCTCCAGGGCCGCGAACACCGGGGAGCTGTTTTTT. Combining the CDR3 with reference TRBV5-1 and TRBJ2-2 gives the whole variable domain KAGVTQTPRYLIKTRGQQVTLSCSPISGHRSVSWYQQTPGQGLQFLFEYFSETQRNKGNFPGRFSGRQFSNSRSEMNVSTLELGDSALYLCASTSRAANTGELFFGEGSRLTVL.